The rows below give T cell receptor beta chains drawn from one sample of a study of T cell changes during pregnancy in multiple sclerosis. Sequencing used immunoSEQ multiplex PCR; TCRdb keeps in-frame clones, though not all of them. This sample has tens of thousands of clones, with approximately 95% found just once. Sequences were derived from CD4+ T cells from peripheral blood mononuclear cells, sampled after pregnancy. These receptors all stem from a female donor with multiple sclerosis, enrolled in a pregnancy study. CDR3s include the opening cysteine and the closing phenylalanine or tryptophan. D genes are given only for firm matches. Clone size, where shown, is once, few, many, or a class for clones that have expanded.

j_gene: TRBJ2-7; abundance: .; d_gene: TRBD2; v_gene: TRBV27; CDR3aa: CASSKLAGPFEQYF; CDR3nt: TGTGCCAGCAGCAAACTAGCGGGACCCTTCGAGCAGTACTTC
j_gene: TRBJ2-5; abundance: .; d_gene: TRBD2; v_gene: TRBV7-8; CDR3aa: CASSFGRGETQYF; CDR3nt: TGTGCCAGCAGCTTTGGGAGGGGTGAGACCCAGTACTTC
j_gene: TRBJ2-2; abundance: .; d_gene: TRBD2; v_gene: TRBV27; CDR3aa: CASRFLLAGEAGELFF; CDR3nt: TGTGCCAGCAGATTTCTACTAGCGGGAGAGGCCGGGGAGCTGTTTTTT
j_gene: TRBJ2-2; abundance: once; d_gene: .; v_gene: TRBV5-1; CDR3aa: CASSLDAPNTGELFF; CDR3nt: TGCGCCAGCAGCTTGGATGCGCCCAACACCGGGGAGCTGTTTTTT
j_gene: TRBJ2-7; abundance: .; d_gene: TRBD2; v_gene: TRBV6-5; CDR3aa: CASTAGGSGRLEQYF; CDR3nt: TGTGCCAGCACCGCGGGGGGGAGCGGGAGGCTTGAACAGTACTTC
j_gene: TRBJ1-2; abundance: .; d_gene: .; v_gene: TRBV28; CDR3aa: CASSLHAVKGGSGYTF; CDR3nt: TGTGCCAGCAGTTTGCATGCGGTAAAAGGGGGTAGTGGCTACACCTTC
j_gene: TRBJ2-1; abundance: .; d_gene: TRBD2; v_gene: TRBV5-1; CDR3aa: CASHSGTSDPEQFF; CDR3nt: TGCGCCAGCCACAGCGGGACTAGCGATCCTGAGCAGTTCTTC
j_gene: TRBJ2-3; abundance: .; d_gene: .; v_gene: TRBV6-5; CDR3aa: CASSYRGGGSADTQYF; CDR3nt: TGTGCCAGCAGTTACCGGGGAGGGGGGAGCGCAGATACGCAGTATTTT
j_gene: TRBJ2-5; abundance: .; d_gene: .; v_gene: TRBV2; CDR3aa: CASSELGPRETQYF; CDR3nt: TGTGCCAGCAGTGAATTGGGGCCTAGAGAGACCCAGTACTTC
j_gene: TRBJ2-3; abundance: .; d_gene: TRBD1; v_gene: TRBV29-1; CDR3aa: CSVTGGGTDTQYF; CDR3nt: TGCAGCGTGACAGGGGGCGGCACAGATACGCAGTATTTT
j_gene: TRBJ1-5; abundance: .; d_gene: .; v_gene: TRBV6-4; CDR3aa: CASSDSPGGDQPQHF; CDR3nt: TGTGCCAGCAGTGACTCACCAGGAGGAGATCAGCCCCAGCATTTT
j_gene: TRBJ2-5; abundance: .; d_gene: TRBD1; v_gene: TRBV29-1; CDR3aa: CSAVDRGKETQYF; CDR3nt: TGCAGCGCAGTGGACAGGGGGAAAGAGACCCAGTACTTC
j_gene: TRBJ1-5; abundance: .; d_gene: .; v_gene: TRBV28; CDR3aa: CASSSSSGTPHQPQHF; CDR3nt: TGTGCCAGCAGTTCTTCCTCCGGGACACCTCATCAGCCCCAGCATTTT
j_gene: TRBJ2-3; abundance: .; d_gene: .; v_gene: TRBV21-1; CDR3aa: CASSNRLAPDTQYF; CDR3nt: TGTGCCAGCAGCAATCGGCTAGCACCAGATACGCAGTATTTT
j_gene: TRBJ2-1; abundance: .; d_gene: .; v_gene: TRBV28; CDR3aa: CASSSSSRFSSYNEQFF; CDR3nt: TGTGCCAGCAGTTCATCCTCAAGATTTAGCTCCTACAATGAGCAGTTCTTC
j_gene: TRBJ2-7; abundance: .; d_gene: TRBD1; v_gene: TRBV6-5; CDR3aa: CASSIWGQGASEQYF; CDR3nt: TGTGCCAGCAGTATATGGGGACAGGGGGCGTCCGAGCAGTACTTC
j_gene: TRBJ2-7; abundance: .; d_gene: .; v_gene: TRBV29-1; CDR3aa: CSVVLRRGSIVGEQYF; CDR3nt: TGCAGCGTTGTTTTGCGAAGGGGCTCGATTGTCGGGGAGCAGTACTTC
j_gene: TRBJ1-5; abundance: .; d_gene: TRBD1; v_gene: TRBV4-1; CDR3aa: CASSHAQPGQGIKLDQPQHF; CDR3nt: TGCGCCAGCAGCCACGCCCAACCGGGACAGGGAATTAAATTAGATCAGCCCCAGCATTTT
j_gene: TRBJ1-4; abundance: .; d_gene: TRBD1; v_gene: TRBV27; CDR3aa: CASRTGAATNEKLFF; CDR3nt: TGTGCCAGCAGAACAGGGGCGGCAACTAATGAAAAACTGTTTTTT
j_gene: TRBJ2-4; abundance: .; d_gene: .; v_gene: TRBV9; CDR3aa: CASSGLTSGAKNIQYF; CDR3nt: TGTGCCAGCAGCGGCCTCACCTCCGGGGCCAAAAACATTCAGTACTTC
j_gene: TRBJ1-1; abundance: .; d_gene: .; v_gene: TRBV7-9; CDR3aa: CASRTPTEEAFF; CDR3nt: TGTGCCAGCAGGACACCGACAGAGGAAGCTTTCTTT
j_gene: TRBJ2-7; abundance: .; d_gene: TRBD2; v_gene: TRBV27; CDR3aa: CASSFVASGSRYEQYF; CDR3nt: TGTGCCAGCAGTTTCGTGGCTAGCGGGAGTAGGTACGAGCAGTACTTC
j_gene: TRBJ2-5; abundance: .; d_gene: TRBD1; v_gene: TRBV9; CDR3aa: CASTGTGGPETQYF; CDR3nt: TGTGCCAGCACCGGGACAGGGGGGCCGGAGACCCAGTACTTC
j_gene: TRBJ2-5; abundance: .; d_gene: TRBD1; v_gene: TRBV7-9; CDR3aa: CASSPSGTGLILTQYF; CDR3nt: TGTGCCAGCAGCCCTTCCGGGACAGGGCTAATCCTTACCCAGTACTTC
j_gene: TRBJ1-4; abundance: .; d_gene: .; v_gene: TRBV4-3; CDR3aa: CASSQEARGTNEKLFF; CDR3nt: TGCGCCAGCAGCCAAGAGGCCAGGGGAACTAATGAAAAACTGTTTTTT
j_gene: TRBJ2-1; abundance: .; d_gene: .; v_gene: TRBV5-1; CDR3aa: CASSLVRGHEQFF; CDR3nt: TGCGCCAGCAGCTTGGTCAGAGGTCATGAGCAGTTCTTC
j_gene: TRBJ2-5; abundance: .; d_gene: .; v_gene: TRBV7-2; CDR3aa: CASSLVGVRETQYF; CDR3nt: TGTGCCAGCAGCTTAGTTGGCGTCAGGGAGACCCAGTACTTC
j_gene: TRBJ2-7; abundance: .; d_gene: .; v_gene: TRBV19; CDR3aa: CASRPRGGTGSYEQYF; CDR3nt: TGTGCCAGTCGACCCCGGGGGGGGACAGGGTCCTACGAGCAGTACTTC
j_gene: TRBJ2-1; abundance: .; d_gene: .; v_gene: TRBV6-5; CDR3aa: CASSYSQGFTVNEQFF; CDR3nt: TGTGCCAGCAGTTACTCACAGGGCTTTACCGTCAATGAGCAGTTCTTC
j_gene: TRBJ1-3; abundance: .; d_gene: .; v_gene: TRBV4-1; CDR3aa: CASSQGPVGGGPGNTIYF; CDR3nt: TGCGCCAGCAGCCAAGGGCCAGTTGGTGGGGGCCCTGGAAACACCATATATTTT
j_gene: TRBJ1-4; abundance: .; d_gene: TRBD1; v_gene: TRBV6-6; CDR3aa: CASRQDRGSNEKLFF; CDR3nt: TGTGCCAGCAGACAGGACAGGGGGAGTAATGAAAAACTGTTTTTT
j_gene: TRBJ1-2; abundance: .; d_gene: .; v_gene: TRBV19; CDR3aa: CASSIMDRSANGYTF; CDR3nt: TGTGCCAGTAGTATAATGGACAGATCGGCTAATGGCTACACCTTC
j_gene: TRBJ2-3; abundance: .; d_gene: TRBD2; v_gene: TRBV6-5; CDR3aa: CASSHSGTSQYF; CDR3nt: TGTGCCAGCAGCCATAGCGGGACTTCCCAGTATTTT
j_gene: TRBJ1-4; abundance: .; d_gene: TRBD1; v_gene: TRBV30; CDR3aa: CAWSRGLSEKLFF; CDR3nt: TGTGCCTGGTCTAGGGGGCTGTCTGAAAAACTGTTTTTT
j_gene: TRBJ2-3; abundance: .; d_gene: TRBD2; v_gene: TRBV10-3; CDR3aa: CAISMGLAVTDTQYF; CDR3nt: TGTGCCATCAGCATGGGACTAGCGGTCACAGATACGCAGTATTTT
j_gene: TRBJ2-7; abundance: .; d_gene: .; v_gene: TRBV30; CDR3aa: CAWRKNSPYEQYF; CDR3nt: TGTGCCTGGAGGAAGAACTCCCCCTACGAGCAGTACTTC
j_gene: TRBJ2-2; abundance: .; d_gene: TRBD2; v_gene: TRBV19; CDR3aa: CASTRTSADTGELFF; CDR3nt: TGTGCCAGTACCCGGACTAGCGCTGACACCGGGGAGCTGTTTTTT
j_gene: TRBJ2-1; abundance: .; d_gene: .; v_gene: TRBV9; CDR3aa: CASSPRGESYNEQFF; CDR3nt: TGTGCCAGCAGCCCCCGCGGGGAATCCTACAATGAGCAGTTCTTC
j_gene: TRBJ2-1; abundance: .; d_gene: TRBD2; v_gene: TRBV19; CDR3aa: CASSPGTIGYNEQFF; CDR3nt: TGTGCCAGTAGTCCCGGGACTATCGGATACAATGAGCAGTTCTTC
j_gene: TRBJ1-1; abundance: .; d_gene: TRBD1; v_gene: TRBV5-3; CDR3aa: CARSSKQGEYTEAFF; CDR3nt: TGTGCCAGAAGCTCTAAACAGGGGGAGTACACTGAAGCTTTCTTT
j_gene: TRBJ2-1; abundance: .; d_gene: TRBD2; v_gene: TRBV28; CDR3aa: CASSLRASGMALLYNEQFF; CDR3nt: TGTGCCAGCAGTTTAAGGGCTAGCGGTATGGCCCTCCTCTACAATGAGCAGTTCTTC
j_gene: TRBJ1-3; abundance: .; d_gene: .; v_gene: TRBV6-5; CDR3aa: CASSYSRQGTYTIYF; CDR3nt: TGTGCCAGCAGTTACTCGAGGCAGGGCACATACACCATATATTTT
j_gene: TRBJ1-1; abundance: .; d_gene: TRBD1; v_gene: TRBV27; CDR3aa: CASTPDRGNTEAFF; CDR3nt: TGTGCCAGCACCCCGGACAGGGGAAACACTGAAGCTTTCTTT
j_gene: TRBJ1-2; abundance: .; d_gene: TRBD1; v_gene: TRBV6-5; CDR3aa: CASSLGDRASGYTF; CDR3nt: TGTGCCAGCAGCCTCGGGGACAGGGCAAGCGGCTACACCTTC
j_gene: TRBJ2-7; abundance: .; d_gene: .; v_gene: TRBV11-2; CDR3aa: CASSLGGTSYEQYF; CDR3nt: TGTGCCAGCAGCTTAGGGGGCACATCCTACGAGCAGTACTTC
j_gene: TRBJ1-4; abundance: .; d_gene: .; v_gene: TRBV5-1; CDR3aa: CASSLGGFGEKLFF; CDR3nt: TGCGCCAGCAGCCTCGGGGGGTTTGGTGAAAAACTGTTTTTT
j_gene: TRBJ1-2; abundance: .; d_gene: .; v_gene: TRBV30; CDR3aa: CAWSGNLDSRDEIRYGYTF; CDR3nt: TGTGCCTGGAGTGGCAACTTGGACAGTCGAGACGAGATTCGCTATGGCTACACCTTC
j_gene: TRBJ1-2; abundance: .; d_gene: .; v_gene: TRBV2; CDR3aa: CASSEATGGYGYTF; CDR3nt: TGTGCCAGCAGTGAGGCGACAGGCGGTTATGGCTACACCTTC
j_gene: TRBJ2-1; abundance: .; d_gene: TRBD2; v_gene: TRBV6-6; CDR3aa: CASSYFGLAGDNEQFF; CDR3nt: TGTGCCAGCAGTTACTTCGGACTAGCGGGAGACAATGAGCAGTTCTTC